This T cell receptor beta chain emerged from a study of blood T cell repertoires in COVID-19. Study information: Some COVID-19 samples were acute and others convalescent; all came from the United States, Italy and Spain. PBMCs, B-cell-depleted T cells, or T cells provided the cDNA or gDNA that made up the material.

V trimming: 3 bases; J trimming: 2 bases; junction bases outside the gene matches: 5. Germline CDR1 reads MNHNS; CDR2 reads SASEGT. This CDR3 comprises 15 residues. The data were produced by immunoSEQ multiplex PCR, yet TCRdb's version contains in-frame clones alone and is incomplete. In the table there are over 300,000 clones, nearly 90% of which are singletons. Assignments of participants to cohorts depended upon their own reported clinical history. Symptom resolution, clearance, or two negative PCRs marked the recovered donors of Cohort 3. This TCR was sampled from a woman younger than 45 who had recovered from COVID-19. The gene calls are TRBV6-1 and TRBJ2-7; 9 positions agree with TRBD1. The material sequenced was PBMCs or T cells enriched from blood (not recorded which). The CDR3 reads CASSDSGQGAYEQYF. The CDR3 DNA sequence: TGTGCCAGCAGTGATTCGGGACAGGGTGCCTACGAGCAGTACTTC.